The clone carrying this T cell receptor (beta chain) was picked up many times. From germline, CDR1 is SGHRS and CDR2 YFSETQ. The CDR3 consists of 13 residues. Trimming cost V 4 bases and J 5 bases; bases outside gene matches: 1. This sample stems from a study of T cells after yellow fever vaccination. Each CDR3 protein gets one entry after TCRdb re-called the 5' RACE reads with MiXCR. The sample has approximately 110,000 distinct CDR3 sequences; around 7.7% are singletons. This material consisted of CD4+ T cells sorted from PBMCs, taken roughly 10 days after the first yellow fever vaccination. This TCR came from a man between 18 and 29 years old who received the YFV17D yellow fever vaccine. The genes are TRBV5-1 and TRBJ1-5; TRBD1 matches 9 bases. This CDR3 is CASSRDRDQPQHF. The CDR3 region has the DNA TGCGCCAGCAGCAGGGACAGGGATCAGCCCCAGCATTTT.